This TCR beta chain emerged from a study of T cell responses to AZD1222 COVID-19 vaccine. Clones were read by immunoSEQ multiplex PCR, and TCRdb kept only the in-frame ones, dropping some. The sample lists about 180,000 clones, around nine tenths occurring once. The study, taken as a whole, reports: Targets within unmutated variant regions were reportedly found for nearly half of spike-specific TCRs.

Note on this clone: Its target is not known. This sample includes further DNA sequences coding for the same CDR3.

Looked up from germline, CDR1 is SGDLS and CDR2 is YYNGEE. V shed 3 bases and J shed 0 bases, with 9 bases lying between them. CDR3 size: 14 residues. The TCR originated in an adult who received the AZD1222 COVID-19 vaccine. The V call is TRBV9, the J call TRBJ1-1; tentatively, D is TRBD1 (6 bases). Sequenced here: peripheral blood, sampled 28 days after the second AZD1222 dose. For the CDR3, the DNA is TGTGCCAGCAGCGCCACAGGGTTGAACACTGAAGCTTTCTTT. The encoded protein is CASSATGLNTEAFF.